A selection of T cell receptor beta chains follows, all from one sample in a study of tumor and adjacent non-tumor tissue in lung cancer. A single record per CDR3 protein comes from TCRdb applying MiXCR to the multiplex PCR reads. The sample contains about 93,000 distinct CDR3 sequences, about 70% of which appear only once. The specimen was lung tumor tissue. The receptors here all came from a man in his 60s with non-small cell lung cancer. Both conserved end residues are part of each CDR3. Each record gives: D gene, CDR3 length, clone size, V gene, J gene, CDR3 protein, CDR3 DNA. A D gene is named only where the DNA matches it firmly. Only part of the rows carry a size: once, few, many, or a class if the clone is expanded.

D: -; length: 15; size: many; V: TRBV4-2; J: TRBJ1-1; CDR3: CASSQEWQPNTEAFF; DNA: TGTGCCAGCAGCCAAGAATGGCAGCCGAACACTGAAGCTTTCTTT
D: -; length: 15; size: many; V: TRBV6-5; J: TRBJ2-3; CDR3: CASSYTGTSTDTQYF; DNA: TGTGCCAGCAGTTACACGGGTACTAGCACAGATACGCAGTATTTT
D: -; length: 14; size: many; V: TRBV20-1; J: TRBJ1-6; CDR3: CSAREVQPNSPLHF; DNA: TGCAGTGCTAGAGAGGTACAGCCTAATTCACCCCTCCACTTT
D: -; length: 13; size: many; V: TRBV24-1; J: TRBJ2-3; CDR3: CATSDPFTDTQYF; DNA: TGTGCCACCAGTGACCCGTTCACAGATACGCAGTATTTT
D: -; length: 12; size: -; V: TRBV28; J: TRBJ1-2; CDR3: CASSLPVFDYTF; DNA: TGTGCCAGCAGTTTACCGGTGTTTGACTACACTTTC
D: TRBD1; length: 14; size: many; V: TRBV6-1; J: TRBJ1-1; CDR3: CASSRTGEVTEAFF; DNA: TGTGCCAGCAGCCGGACAGGGGAGGTCACTGAAGCTTTCTTT
D: -; length: 15; size: -; V: TRBV20-1; J: TRBJ1-4; CDR3: CSASVTDGTNEKLFF; DNA: TGCAGTGCTAGCGTTACGGACGGAACTAATGAAAAACTGTTTTTT
D: -; length: 15; size: -; V: TRBV5-6; J: TRBJ1-1; CDR3: CASSTTGCSYTEAYF; DNA: TGTGCCAGCAGCACTACCGGGTGTTCGTATACTGAAGCCTACTTT
D: -; length: 15; size: -; V: TRBV6-6; J: TRBJ2-7; CDR3: CASSYISSRNYEQYF; DNA: TGTGCCAGCAGTTATATATCTAGTCGGAACTACGAGCAGTACTTC
D: -; length: 14; size: -; V: TRBV5-1; J: TRBJ1-1; CDR3: CASSLAGGASEAFF; DNA: TGCGCCAGCAGCTTGGCTGGGGGCGCTTCTGAAGCTTTCTTT
D: -; length: 11; size: many; V: TRBV11-2; J: TRBJ2-1; CDR3: CASTPGVGQFF; DNA: TGTGCCAGCACCCCAGGGGTCGGGCAGTTCTTC
D: TRBD2; length: 14; size: -; V: TRBV7-8; J: TRBJ2-7; CDR3: CASSSAPSGIEQYF; DNA: TGTGCCAGCAGTAGTGCCCCGAGCGGGATTGAGCAGTACTTC
D: -; length: 15; size: many; V: TRBV7-8; J: TRBJ2-7; CDR3: CASSLRGAAGYEQYF; DNA: TGTGCCAGCAGCTTACGGGGGGCGGCAGGATACGAGCAGTACTTC
D: TRBD2; length: 17; size: -; V: TRBV4-2; J: TRBJ2-3; CDR3: CASSQQVLAGEANTQYF; DNA: TGTGCCAGCAGCCAACAAGTACTAGCGGGAGAAGCAAATACCCAGTATTTT
D: -; length: 16; size: -; V: TRBV4-2; J: TRBJ1-1; CDR3: CASCQEFPPPDTEAFF; DNA: TGTGCCAGCTGCCAAGAGTTTCCACCCCCGGACACTGAAGCTTTCTTT
D: -; length: 13; size: -; V: TRBV6-2/TRBV6-3; J: TRBJ1-1; CDR3: CASNYSTIGEAFF; DNA: TGTGCCAGCAATTACTCGACCATTGGCGAAGCTTTCTTC
D: -; length: 14; size: many; V: TRBV7-9; J: TRBJ1-6; CDR3: CASSHSGGNSPLHF; DNA: TGTGCCAGCAGTCACTCGGGTGGTAATTCACCCCTCCACTTT
D: -; length: 16; size: many; V: TRBV28; J: TRBJ2-3; CDR3: CASRQLQGKGTDTQYF; DNA: TGTGCCAGCAGACAACTTCAGGGTAAAGGGACAGATACGCAGTATTTT
D: -; length: 13; size: once; V: TRBV20-1; J: TRBJ1-3; CDR3: CSAEQSSGNTIYF; DNA: TGCAGTGCTGAACAGAGCTCTGGAAACACCATATATTTT
D: TRBD1; length: 16; size: -; V: TRBV6-1; J: TRBJ1-1; CDR3: CASSELGTGWRIEAFF; DNA: TGTGCCAGCAGTGAATTAGGGACAGGGTGGAGGATTGAAGCTTTCTTT
D: TRBD2; length: 14; size: -; V: TRBV6-1; J: TRBJ2-1; CDR3: CASRASGRSDGQFF; DNA: TGTGCCAGCAGGGCTAGCGGGAGGTCCGATGGGCAGTTCTTC
D: -; length: 16; size: many; V: TRBV6-1; J: TRBJ2-6; CDR3: CASSRLGISGANVLTF; DNA: TGTGCCAGCAGCCGACTGGGGATCTCTGGGGCCAACGTCCTGACTTTC
D: -; length: 16; size: -; V: TRBV4-1; J: TRBJ2-5; CDR3: CASGQVTLGSEETQYF; DNA: TGCGCCAGCGGCCAAGTGACCCTTGGCTCGGAGGAGACCCAGTACTTC
D: -; length: 17; size: few; V: TRBV5-6; J: TRBJ2-3; CDR3: CASSLALWSERTDTQYF; DNA: TGTGCCAGCAGCTTGGCCTTGTGGAGCGAACGCACAGATACGCAGTATTTT
D: -; length: 13; size: once; V: TRBV6-5; J: TRBJ1-5; CDR3: CASSVSSNQPQHF; DNA: TGCGCCAGCAGTGTAAGTAGCAATCAGCCCCAGCATTTT
D: TRBD2; length: 18; size: many; V: TRBV6-2/TRBV6-3; J: TRBJ2-1; CDR3: CASSYEASGRILYNEQFF; DNA: TGTGCCAGCAGTTATGAGGCTAGCGGGAGGATCCTCTACAATGAGCAGTTCTTC
D: TRBD1; length: 13; size: once; V: TRBV29-1; J: TRBJ2-4; CDR3: CSTPTGDRGIQYF; DNA: TGCAGCACCCCTACCGGGGACAGAGGCATTCAGTACTTC
D: -; length: 14; size: many; V: TRBV5-4; J: TRBJ2-7; CDR3: CASSIGTGAYEQYF; DNA: TGTGCCAGCAGCATCGGGACTGGTGCCTACGAGCAGTACTTC
D: -; length: 13; size: -; V: TRBV6-5; J: TRBJ1-1; CDR3: CVSRTTVGTEAFF; DNA: TGTGTCAGCAGAACCACAGTGGGCACTGAAGCTTTCTTT
D: -; length: 15; size: -; V: TRBV20-1; J: TRBJ1-2; CDR3: CSARDLGGAEGGYTF; DNA: TGCAGTGCTAGAGATCTTGGGGGGGCAGAGGGTGGCTACACCTTC
D: -; length: 14; size: -; V: TRBV10-2; J: TRBJ2-7; CDR3: CASRAAGALYEQYF; DNA: TGCGCCAGCAGAGCAGCAGGGGCACTCTACGAGCAGTACTTC
D: -; length: 15; size: -; V: TRBV6-5; J: TRBJ1-2; CDR3: CASSYRARTDYGYTF; DNA: TGTGCCAGTAGTTACCGAGCCAGGACAGACTATGGCTACACCTTC
D: -; length: 15; size: many; V: TRBV10-2; J: TRBJ1-1; CDR3: CASRGGRGLGTEAFF; DNA: TGCGCCAGCAGGGGGGGCCGGGGGCTAGGCACTGAAGCTTTCTTT
D: -; length: 16; size: -; V: TRBV20-1; J: TRBJ2-6; CDR3: CSARDYSGSGANVLTF; DNA: TGCAGTGCTAGAGATTATTCCGGCTCTGGGGCCAACGTCCTGACTTTC
D: -; length: 14; size: many; V: TRBV6-1; J: TRBJ2-5; CDR3: CASSTGQPQETQYF; DNA: TGTGCCAGCAGTACCGGACAGCCCCAAGAGACCCAGTACTTC
D: TRBD1; length: 14; size: -; V: TRBV20-1; J: TRBJ1-4; CDR3: CSAGGTGISEKLFF; DNA: TGCAGTGCGGGAGGGACAGGGATAAGTGAAAAACTGTTTTTT
D: -; length: 14; size: -; V: TRBV12-3/TRBV12-4; J: TRBJ2-5; CDR3: CASSPLDNMETQYF; DNA: TGCGCCAGCAGTCCACTGGATAACATGGAGACCCAGTACTTC
D: -; length: 10; size: -; V: TRBV29-1; J: TRBJ2-1; CDR3: CSIESREGFF; DNA: TGCAGCATTGAATCACGGGAAGGGTTCTTC
D: -; length: 13; size: many; V: TRBV13; J: TRBJ2-2; CDR3: CASSLKVTGELFF; DNA: TGTGCCAGCAGCTTAAAGGTCACCGGGGAGCTGTTTTTT
D: -; length: 16; size: once; V: TRBV5-1; J: TRBJ2-3; CDR3: CDSSPFYSGGSDTQYF; DNA: TGCGACAGCAGCCCCTTTTATTCGGGGGGCTCGGATACGCAGTATTTT
D: -; length: 14; size: -; V: TRBV2; J: TRBJ1-6; CDR3: CANSEYSGNSPLHF; DNA: TGTGCCAACAGTGAATATTCAGGGAATTCACCCCTCCACTTT
D: TRBD1; length: 16; size: once; V: TRBV6-6; J: TRBJ1-1; CDR3: CASVSRNRGQNTEAFF; DNA: TGTGCCAGCGTTTCCCGGAACAGGGGACAGAACACCGAAGCTTTCTTT
D: -; length: 12; size: medium-sized; V: TRBV11-2; J: TRBJ2-1; CDR3: CASSSNPNEQFF; DNA: TGTGCCAGCAGCTCCAACCCTAACGAGCAGTTCTTC
D: -; length: 13; size: -; V: TRBV20-1; J: TRBJ1-6; CDR3: CSAPTGRGSPLHF; DNA: TGCAGTGCTCCCACAGGGAGAGGATCACCCCTCCACTTT
D: -; length: 15; size: few; V: TRBV11-2; J: TRBJ2-3; CDR3: CASSLTSPNTDTQYF; DNA: TGTGCCAGCAGCTTAACCTCCCCGAACACAGATACGCAGTATTTT
D: -; length: 13; size: medium-sized; V: TRBV11-1; J: TRBJ2-2; CDR3: CASRGTTTGELFF; DNA: TGTGCCAGCAGGGGGACAACCACCGGGGAGCTGTTTTTT
D: TRBD1; length: 14; size: -; V: TRBV6-5; J: TRBJ1-1; CDR3: CASSSRTGGTEVFF; DNA: TGTGCCAGCAGTTCCAGGACAGGGGGTACTGAAGTTTTCTTT
D: -; length: 17; size: -; V: TRBV4-2; J: TRBJ2-3; CDR3: CASSQGFAGSGSDTQYF; DNA: TGTGCCAGCAGCCAAGGATTTGCGGGGAGTGGGTCAGATACGCAATATTTT
D: -; length: 16; size: once; V: TRBV11-2; J: TRBJ1-4; CDR3: CASSSGGETTNEKLFF; DNA: TGTGCCAGCAGCTCGGGAGGAGAAACAACCAATGAAAAACTGTTTTTT
D: -; length: 14; size: -; V: TRBV10-3; J: TRBJ2-1; CDR3: CAVREQSSYNEQFF; DNA: TGTGCCGTCAGGGAGCAGAGCTCCTACAATGAGCAGTTCTTC
D: -; length: 13; size: -; V: TRBV18; J: TRBJ2-5; CDR3: CASSPSGRETQYF; DNA: TGTGCCAGCTCACCCTCGGGACGGGAGACCCAGTACTTC
D: -; length: 11; size: -; V: TRBV10-2; J: TRBJ2-7; CDR3: CASSVGSEQYF; DNA: TGCGCCAGCAGTGTAGGATCCGAGCAGTACTTC
D: -; length: 13; size: many; V: TRBV5-5; J: TRBJ2-2; CDR3: CASSSADSGELFF; DNA: TGTGCCAGCAGCTCGGCCGACTCAGGGGAGCTGTTTTTT
D: -; length: 11; size: -; V: TRBV4-1; J: TRBJ1-1; CDR3: CSSSQGTEAFF; DNA: TGCAGCAGCAGTCAAGGGACTGAAGCTTTCTTT
D: -; length: 16; size: -; V: TRBV12-3/TRBV12-4; J: TRBJ2-3; CDR3: CASHCSRGPPTDTQYF; DNA: TGTGCCAGCCACTGTTCACGGGGACCCCCCACGGATACGCAGTATTTT
D: -; length: 15; size: -; V: TRBV12-3/TRBV12-4; J: TRBJ2-2; CDR3: CASNPQEGDAGELFF; DNA: TGTGCCAGCAATCCACAAGAGGGAGACGCCGGGGAGCTGTTTTTT
D: -; length: 15; size: -; V: TRBV6-5; J: TRBJ2-3; CDR3: CVSNSQRRSIDTQYF; DNA: TGTGTCAGCAACTCTCAGCGGAGAAGCATAGATACGCAGTATTTT